These 21 T cell receptor beta chains were sequenced from one sample in a study of CD8 T cells in ankylosing spondylitis. TCRdb redid the calling of the 5' RACE reads with MiXCR, one entry per CDR3 protein. The sample contains about 360,000 distinct CDR3 sequences, 20% of which appear only once. The sample comprised blood, either unsorted or a sorted T cell fraction (not recorded which). These receptor sequences come from a male donor with ankylosing spondylitis or in good health (not recorded which).

V usage is TRBV5-6 and J usage is TRBJ2-1; D remains unclear. Germline CDR1 and CDR2: SGHDT and YYEEEE. CDR3 length: 12 residues. Trimming removed 6 bases at V and 4 bases at J, with 8 bases between. This CDR3 reads CASTLQYNEQFF. Written as DNA, the CDR3 is TGTGCCAGCACCCTTCAGTACAATGAGCAGTTCTTC.

The chain has TRBV2 and TRBJ2-2; D remains ambiguous. From germline, CDR1 is SNHLY and CDR2 FYNNEI. This CDR3 has 16 amino acids. The ends were cut back, 7 bases at V and 4 bases at J, with 19 bases in the middle. For the CDR3, the DNA is TGTGCCAGCATACAAGAGACCGATATAGGCACCGGGGAGCTGTTTTTT. It encodes CASIQETDIGTGELFF.

This clonotype has only a few counts. The CDR3, as DNA: TGTGCCAGCAGCCAAGAACGGGGGATAGCGGGGGATCACAATGAGCAGTTCTTC. This gives the protein CASSQERGIAGDHNEQFF. V usage is TRBV11-2 and J usage is TRBJ2-1, with TRBD2 matching over 9 bases. The CDR3 is made up of 18 amino acids. The V segment lost 5 bases and the J segment 5 bases; nucleotides outside the gene matches: 16. Looked up from germline, CDR1 is SGHAT and CDR2 is FQNNGV.

This clonotype occurred a few times. V gene TRBV10-3 combines with J gene TRBJ2-7; 7 nucleotides match TRBD1. Per germline, CDR1 ENHRY and CDR2 SYGVKD. The CDR3 is made up of 14 amino acids. Losses at the gene ends were 3 bases for V and 3 bases for J; bases not matched to a gene: 5. CDR3 nucleotide sequence: TGTGCCATCAGTGATGTGTCAGGGGGCTACGAGCAGTACTTC. Residues: CAISDVSGGYEQYF.

The chain combines TRBV12-3 or TRBV12-4 with TRBJ2-3; D call uncertain. CDR3 length equals 13 residues. Trimming left V 5 bases short and J 6 bases short, with 12 bases between. CDR3: CASSPDSLDTQYF. In nucleotides, the CDR3 is TGTGCCAGCAGTCCCGACTCTCTCGATACGCAGTATTTT.

This chain connects TRBV4-1 to TRBJ2-1, with D perhaps matching TRBD1 or TRBD2 (5 bases each). CDR1 is MGHRA, CDR2 YSYEKL, per germline. This CDR3 has 14 residues. The V and J ends lost 4 bases and 7 bases respectively, with 14 bases between them. The CDR3 reads CASSLWDGRNEQFF. CDR3 nucleotides: TGCGCCAGCAGCCTCTGGGACGGCAGAAATGAGCAGTTCTTC.

This chain uses TRBV29-1 with TRBJ2-6; unclear D gene. Between the trimmed V and J ends, which lost 4 bases and 0 bases, there was a span of 7 bases. The CDR3 has 14 residues. The germline CDR1 and CDR2 sequences are SQVTM and ANQGSEA. CDR3 region: CSVAEASGANVLTF. In DNA form, the CDR3 reads TGCAGCGTTGCTGAGGCCTCTGGGGCCAACGTCCTGACTTTC.

This clonotype was recorded only once. This chain links TRBV7-9 with TRBJ1-5; D unresolved. This CDR3 contains 14 residues. Trimming cost V 1 base and J 3 bases, with 7 bases left between them. Germline V lookup: CDR1 SEHNR, CDR2 FQNEAQ (reference sequence). This chain's CDR3 is CASSLGLDNQPQHF. The CDR3 DNA is TGTGCCAGCAGCTTAGGCCTAGACAATCAGCCCCAGCATTTT. Using reference TRBV7-9 and TRBJ1-5 for the parts outside the CDR3, the full variable domain is DTGVSQNPRHKITKRGQNVTFRCDPISEHNRLYWYRQTLGQGPEFLTYFQNEAQLEKSRLLSDRFSAERPKGSFSTLEIQRTEQGDSAMYLCASSLGLDNQPQHFGDGTRLSIL.

The genes are TRBV5-6 and TRBJ2-1, with TRBD2 as a possible D gene (6 bases). The V end was cut by 0 bases, the J end by 10 bases, with 17 bases between. From germline, CDR1 is SGHDT and CDR2 YYEEEE. The CDR3 length is 15 residues. The CDR3 region is CASSLGVFGGGEQFF. DNA for the CDR3: TGTGCCAGCAGCTTGGGGGTTTTTGGGGGAGGAGAGCAGTTCTTC.

This chain connects TRBV27 to TRBJ2-1, with D maybe TRBD1 (5 bases). There are 13 residues in the CDR3. Between the trimmed V and J ends, which lost 6 bases and 7 bases, there was a span of 13 bases. Germline V gives CDR1 MNHEY, CDR2 SMNVEV (reference sequence). CDR3 bases: TGTGCCAGCAGCGCCGCTAAGGGGAATGAGCAGTTCTTC. It yields the protein CASSAAKGNEQFF.

This clonotype was picked up a small number of times. This chain uses TRBV12-3 or TRBV12-4 with TRBJ2-7; D uncertain. The CDR3 runs 14 residues. V was trimmed by 0 bases and J by 2 bases, leaving 8 bases between them. CDR3 sequence (DNA): TGTGCCAGCAGTTTAGCGGGGTTGCCCTACGAGCAGTACTTC. Its translation is CASSLAGLPYEQYF.

The genes are TRBV29-1 and TRBJ2-7; TRBD1 matches 11 bases. The CDR3 is 15 amino acids. CDR1 and CDR2 from the germline V gene are SQVTM and ANQGSEA. After removal of 6 bases from V and 1 base from J, the junction contained 8 bases not matched to a gene. CDR3 bases: TGCAGCGTCCTGCCGGACAGGGGGCAGTCCTACGAGCAGTACTTC. This codes for CSVLPDRGQSYEQYF.

This clonotype was recorded a few times. The chain recombines TRBV6-5 with TRBJ2-6, with D possibly being TRBD1 (6 bases). V was trimmed by 2 bases and J by 0 bases, leaving 14 bases between them. The germline V gene has CDR1 MNHEY and CDR2 SVGAGI. CDR3 length equals 18 residues. The CDR3 protein is CASSYGGTGHSGANVLTF. CDR3 sequence (DNA): TGTGCCAGCAGTTACGGTGGGACGGGACACTCTGGGGCCAACGTCCTGACTTTC.

V usage is TRBV9 and J usage is TRBJ2-1; 7 nucleotides align to TRBD1. The CDR3 totals 14 residues. Looked up from germline, CDR1 is SGDLS and CDR2 is YYNGEE. J lost 0 bases, V lost 3 bases, and 0 bases had no gene match. The CDR3 reads CASSGDSSYNEQFF. The CDR3 coding sequence is TGTGCCAGCAGCGGGGACAGCTCCTACAATGAGCAGTTCTTC.

This clonotype was found a few times. V gene TRBV6-2 or TRBV6-3 combines with J gene TRBJ2-7; 12 nucleotides agree with TRBD2. The CDR3 contains 16 residues. V trimming: 8 bases; J trimming: 6 bases; junction bases outside the gene matches: 14. Germline V gene data show CDR1 as MNHEY and CDR2 as SVGEGT. In DNA form, the CDR3 reads TGTGCCAGCCGGACCCCTAGCGGGGGGGGCCTTACCGAGCAGTACTTC. This encodes CASRTPSGGGLTEQYF.

The J gene is TRBJ2-5, the V gene TRBV29-1; D gene uncertain. Per the germline V gene, CDR1 is SQVTM and CDR2 is ANQGSEA. The CDR3 runs 10 residues. Trimming pared 7 bases from V and 4 bases from J, leaving 7 bases between. The CDR3 DNA follows: TGCAGCGCCTGGGCAGAGACCCAGTACTTC. Translated: CSAWAETQYF.

This clonotype showed up just a few times. The chain employs TRBV11-2 and TRBJ1-2; 9 bases map to TRBD1. The length of the CDR3 is 14 residues. The germline V gene has CDR1 SGHAT and CDR2 FQNNGV. V was pared by 5 bases and J by 6 bases, with 7 bases of the junction left unmatched. CDR3 region: CASSRGTGTNGYTF. CDR3 nucleotide sequence: TGTGCCAGCAGCCGTGGGACAGGGACGAATGGCTACACCTTC. The full variable domain, completed using reference TRBV11-2 and TRBJ1-2, is EAGVAQSPRYKIIEKRQSVAFWCNPISGHATLYWYQQILGQGPKLLIQFQNNGVVDDSQLPKDRFSAERLKGVDSTLKIQPAKLEDSAVYLCASSRGTGTNGYTFGSGTRLTVV.

This clonotype occurred a few times. V usage is TRBV7-2 and J usage is TRBJ2-1; maybe TRBD1 (5 bases). V was clipped by 3 bases and J by 2 bases, with 14 bases between them. The CDR3 is 16 residues long. The germline V gene has CDR1 SGHTA and CDR2 FQGNSA. In nucleotides, the CDR3 is TGTGCCAGCAGCTTGGGTGGGGCTCTCCCCTACAATGAGCAGTTCTTC. The encoded protein is CASSLGGALPYNEQFF.

This clonotype occurred a few times. The CDR3 DNA reads as TGTGCCAGCAGCGAGAGCCCGGGGGACGATATGAACACCGGGGAGCTGTTTTTT. This encodes CASSESPGDDMNTGELFF. The rearrangement uses TRBV9 and TRBJ2-2, with D possibly being TRBD2 (6 bases). CDR3 length: 18 amino acids. Between the trimmed V and J ends, which lost 3 bases and 1 base, there was a span of 19 bases. Germline V gives CDR1 SGDLS, CDR2 YYNGEE.

This sequence joins TRBV6-1 and TRBJ2-1; D not resolved. The germline gives CDR1 MNHNS, CDR2 SASEGT. The CDR3 contains 14 residues. V was clipped by 1 base and J by 7 bases, with 11 bases between them. This CDR3 is CASSEVQTRNEQFF. The CDR3 region has the DNA TGTGCCAGCAGTGAAGTACAGACACGGAATGAGCAGTTCTTC.

This clonotype was observed at least ten times. The V and J genes are TRBV12-3 or TRBV12-4 and TRBJ2-3; 7 nucleotides align to TRBD2. The CDR3 is made up of 17 amino acids. V trimming: 5 bases; J trimming: 0 bases; junction bases outside the gene matches: 11. The CDR3 DNA reads as TGTGCCAGCAGTCATCCAGCGGGGATGACTAGCACAGATACGCAGTATTTT. This sequence encodes CASSHPAGMTSTDTQYF.